A selection of T cell receptor beta chains follows, all from one sample in a study of T cells after yellow fever vaccination. TCRdb called the 5' RACE reads again in MiXCR, with one record for every CDR3 protein. Of 150,000 to 200,000 distinct CDR3 sequences listed, 5.5% to 7.5% are singletons. Sequences were derived from CD4+ T cells sorted from PBMCs, sampled on the day of the first yellow fever vaccination. The receptors come from a man in his late teens or twenties who received the YFV17D yellow fever vaccine. CDR3s include the opening cysteine and the closing phenylalanine or tryptophan. The D gene is left open where the match is weak. Part of the rows lack a size; the others show once, few, many or a class for expanded clones.

clone_size: many
v_call: TRBV24-1
cdr3_length: 16
j_call: TRBJ2-3
d_call: -
cdr3_aa: CATSSGRRGTGDTQYF
cdr3_nt: TGTGCCACCAGTAGTGGGCGGCGGGGGACAGGAGATACGCAGTATTTT

clone_size: many
v_call: TRBV7-3
cdr3_length: 15
j_call: TRBJ2-1
d_call: -
cdr3_aa: CASSSRQGRINEQFF
cdr3_nt: TGTGCCAGCAGCTCCCGGCAGGGCAGAATCAATGAGCAGTTCTTC

clone_size: -
v_call: TRBV20-1
cdr3_length: 15
j_call: TRBJ2-2
d_call: TRBD2
cdr3_aa: CSASPVLAGGGELFF
cdr3_nt: TGCAGTGCTAGCCCCGTACTAGCGGGGGGTGGGGAGCTGTTTTTT

clone_size: many
v_call: TRBV28
cdr3_length: 15
j_call: TRBJ2-5
d_call: TRBD2
cdr3_aa: CASSRGGASSETQYF
cdr3_nt: TGTGCCAGCAGTCGCGGGGGGGCGAGTTCGGAGACCCAGTACTTC

clone_size: -
v_call: TRBV6-2/TRBV6-3
cdr3_length: 13
j_call: TRBJ1-2
d_call: -
cdr3_aa: CASSHLGTAGYTF
cdr3_nt: TGTGCCAGCAGTCACCTCGGGACTGCTGGCTACACCTTC

clone_size: many
v_call: TRBV11-2
cdr3_length: 18
j_call: TRBJ2-2
d_call: TRBD2
cdr3_aa: CASSLQASGGAITGELFF
cdr3_nt: TGTGCCAGCAGCTTACAGGCTAGCGGGGGGGCCATTACCGGGGAGCTGTTTTTT

clone_size: few
v_call: TRBV5-6
cdr3_length: 14
j_call: TRBJ2-1
d_call: -
cdr3_aa: CASSPLPGKNEQFF
cdr3_nt: TGTGCCAGCAGCCCCCTCCCGGGGAAGAATGAGCAGTTCTTC

clone_size: -
v_call: TRBV4-3
cdr3_length: 15
j_call: TRBJ1-6
d_call: TRBD1
cdr3_aa: CASSPGQGLGSPLHF
cdr3_nt: TGCGCCAGCAGCCCGGGACAGGGGCTTGGATCACCCCTCCACTTT

clone_size: -
v_call: TRBV14
cdr3_length: 16
j_call: TRBJ1-6
d_call: TRBD1
cdr3_aa: CASSPGGTGANSPLHF
cdr3_nt: TGTGCCAGCAGCCCAGGTGGGACAGGGGCTAATTCACCCCTCCACTTT

clone_size: many
v_call: TRBV5-1
cdr3_length: 15
j_call: TRBJ1-5
d_call: -
cdr3_aa: CASSLQGGSNQPQHF
cdr3_nt: TGCGCCAGCAGCTTGCAAGGGGGAAGCAATCAGCCCCAGCATTTT

clone_size: -
v_call: TRBV28
cdr3_length: 12
j_call: TRBJ1-6
d_call: -
cdr3_aa: CASSKLNSPLHF
cdr3_nt: TGTGCCAGCTCTAAGCTTAATTCACCCCTCCACTTT

clone_size: -
v_call: TRBV7-2
cdr3_length: 14
j_call: TRBJ2-1
d_call: -
cdr3_aa: CASSHPPFPGEQFF
cdr3_nt: TGTGCCAGCAGCCATCCCCCGTTCCCGGGGGAGCAGTTCTTC

clone_size: few
v_call: TRBV6-5
cdr3_length: 13
j_call: TRBJ2-2
d_call: -
cdr3_aa: CASSYQSPGELFF
cdr3_nt: TGTGCCAGCAGTTACCAATCACCCGGGGAGCTGTTTTTT

clone_size: many
v_call: TRBV29-1
cdr3_length: 13
j_call: TRBJ2-3
d_call: -
cdr3_aa: CSVEESRTDTQYF
cdr3_nt: TGCAGCGTTGAAGAAAGCCGTACAGATACGCAGTATTTT

clone_size: -
v_call: TRBV4-2
cdr3_length: 16
j_call: TRBJ2-3
d_call: -
cdr3_aa: CASSQGQLAMADTQYF
cdr3_nt: TGTGCCAGCAGCCAAGGACAACTAGCTATGGCAGATACGCAGTATTTT

clone_size: many
v_call: TRBV7-9
cdr3_length: 12
j_call: TRBJ1-2
d_call: -
cdr3_aa: CASSQRLGGYTF
cdr3_nt: TGTGCCAGCAGCCAGAGGTTGGGTGGCTACACCTTC

clone_size: -
v_call: TRBV25-1
cdr3_length: 12
j_call: TRBJ1-1
d_call: -
cdr3_aa: CASRTSWTEAFF
cdr3_nt: TGTGCCAGCAGAACGAGTTGGACTGAAGCTTTCTTT